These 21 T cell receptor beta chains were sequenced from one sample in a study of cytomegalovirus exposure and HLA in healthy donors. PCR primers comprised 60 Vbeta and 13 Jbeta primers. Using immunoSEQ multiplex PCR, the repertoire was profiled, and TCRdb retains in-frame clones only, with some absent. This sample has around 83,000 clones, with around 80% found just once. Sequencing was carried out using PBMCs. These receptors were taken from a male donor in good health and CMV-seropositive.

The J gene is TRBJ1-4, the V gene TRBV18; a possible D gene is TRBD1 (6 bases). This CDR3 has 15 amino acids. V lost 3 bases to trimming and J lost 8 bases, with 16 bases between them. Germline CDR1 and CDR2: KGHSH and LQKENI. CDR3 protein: CASSPSAGAREKLFF. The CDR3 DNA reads TGTGCCAGCTCACCCTCGGCAGGGGCCCGGGAAAAACTGTTTTTT.

The DNA of the CDR3 is TGTGCCAGCAGTCCGCCCAGCGTACCTTTCGAGCAGTACTTC. It codes for CASSPPSVPFEQYF. The chain is built from TRBV28 and TRBJ2-7; D unresolved. Germline V gives CDR1 MDHEN, CDR2 SYDVKM. The V and J ends lost 5 bases and 6 bases respectively, with 17 bases between them. This CDR3 contains 14 residues.

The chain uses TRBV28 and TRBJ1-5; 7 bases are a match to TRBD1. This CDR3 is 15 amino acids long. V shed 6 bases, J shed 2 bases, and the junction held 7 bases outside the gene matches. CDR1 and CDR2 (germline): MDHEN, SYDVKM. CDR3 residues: CASRIRDRGNQPQHF. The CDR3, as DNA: TGTGCCAGCAGAATTCGCGACAGGGGCAATCAGCCCCAGCATTTT.

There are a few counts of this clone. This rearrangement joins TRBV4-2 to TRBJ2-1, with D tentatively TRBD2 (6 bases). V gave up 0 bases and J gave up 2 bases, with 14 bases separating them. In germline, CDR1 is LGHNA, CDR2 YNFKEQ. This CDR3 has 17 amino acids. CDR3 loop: CASSQELGGGAYNEQFF. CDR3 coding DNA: TGTGCCAGCAGCCAAGAACTGGGGGGAGGTGCCTACAATGAGCAGTTCTTC.

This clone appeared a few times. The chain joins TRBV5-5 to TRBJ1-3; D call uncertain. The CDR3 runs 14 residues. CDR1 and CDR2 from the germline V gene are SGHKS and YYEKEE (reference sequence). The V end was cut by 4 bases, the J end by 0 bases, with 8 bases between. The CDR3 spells CASSPSSSGNTIYF. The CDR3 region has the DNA TGTGCCAGCAGCCCTAGTAGCTCTGGAAACACCATATATTTT.

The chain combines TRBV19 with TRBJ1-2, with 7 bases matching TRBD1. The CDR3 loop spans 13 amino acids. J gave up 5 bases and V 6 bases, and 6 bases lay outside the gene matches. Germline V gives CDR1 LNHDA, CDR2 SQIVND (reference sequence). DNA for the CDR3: TGTGCCAGTAGGGGTGGGACAGCTTATGGCTACACCTTC. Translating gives CASRGGTAYGYTF.

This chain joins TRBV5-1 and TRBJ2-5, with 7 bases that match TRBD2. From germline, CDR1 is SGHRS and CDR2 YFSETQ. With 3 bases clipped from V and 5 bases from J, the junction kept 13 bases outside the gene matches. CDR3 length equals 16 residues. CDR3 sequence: CASSSGLNFPGETQYF. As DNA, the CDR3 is TGCGCCAGCAGCTCGGGACTAAATTTTCCGGGCGAGACCCAGTACTTC.

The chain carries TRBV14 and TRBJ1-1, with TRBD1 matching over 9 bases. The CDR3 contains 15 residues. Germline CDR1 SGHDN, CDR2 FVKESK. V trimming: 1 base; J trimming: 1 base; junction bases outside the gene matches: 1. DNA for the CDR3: TGTGCCAGCAGCCAAGCGGACAGGGGGAACACTGAAGCTTTCTTT. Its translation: CASSQADRGNTEAFF.

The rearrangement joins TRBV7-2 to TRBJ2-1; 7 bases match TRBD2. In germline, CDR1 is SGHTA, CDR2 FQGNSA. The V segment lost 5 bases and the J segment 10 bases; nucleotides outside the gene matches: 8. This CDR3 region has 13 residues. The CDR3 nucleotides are TGTGCCAGCAGCACCGACACCGGGAGGGAGCAGTTCTTC. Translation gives CASSTDTGREQFF.

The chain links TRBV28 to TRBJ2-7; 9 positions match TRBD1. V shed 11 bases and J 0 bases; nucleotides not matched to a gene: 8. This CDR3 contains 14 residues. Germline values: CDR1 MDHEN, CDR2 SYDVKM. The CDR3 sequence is CAVTGGSSSYEQYF. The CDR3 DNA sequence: TGTGCCGTCACAGGGGGCTCTAGCTCCTACGAGCAGTACTTC.

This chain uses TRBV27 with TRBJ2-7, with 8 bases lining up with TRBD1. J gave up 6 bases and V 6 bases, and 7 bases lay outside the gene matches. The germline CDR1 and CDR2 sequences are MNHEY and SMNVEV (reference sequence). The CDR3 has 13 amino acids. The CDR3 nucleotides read TGTGCCAGCAGCCTTAGGACAGGGCGCGAGCAGTACTTC. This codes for CASSLRTGREQYF.

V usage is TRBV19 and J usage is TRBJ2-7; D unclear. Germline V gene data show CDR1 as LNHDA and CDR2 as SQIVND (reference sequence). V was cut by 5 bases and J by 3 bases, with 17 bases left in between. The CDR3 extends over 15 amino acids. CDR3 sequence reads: CASSPGAGVDYEQYF. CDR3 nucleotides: TGTGCCAGTAGTCCCGGAGCCGGAGTTGACTACGAGCAGTACTTC.

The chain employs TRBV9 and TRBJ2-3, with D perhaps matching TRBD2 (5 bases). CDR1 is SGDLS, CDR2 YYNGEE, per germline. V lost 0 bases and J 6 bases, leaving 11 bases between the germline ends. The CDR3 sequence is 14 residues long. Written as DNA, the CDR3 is TGTGCCAGCAGCGTAGGAGGACTTTCCGATACGCAGTATTTT. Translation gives CASSVGGLSDTQYF.

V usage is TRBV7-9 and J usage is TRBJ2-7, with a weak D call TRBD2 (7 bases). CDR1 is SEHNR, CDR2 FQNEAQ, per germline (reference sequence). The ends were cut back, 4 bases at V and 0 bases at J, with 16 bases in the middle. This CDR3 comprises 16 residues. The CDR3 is CASSSLGGGNSYEQYF. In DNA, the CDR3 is TGTGCCAGCAGCTCCTTAGGGGGGGGGAACTCCTACGAGCAGTACTTC.

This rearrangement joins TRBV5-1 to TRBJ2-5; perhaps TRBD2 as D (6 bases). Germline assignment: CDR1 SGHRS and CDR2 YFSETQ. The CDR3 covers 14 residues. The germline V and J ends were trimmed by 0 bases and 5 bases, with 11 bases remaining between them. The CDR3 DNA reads TGCGCCAGCAGCTTGGGCGGGGTAAGCGAGACCCAGTACTTC. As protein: CASSLGGVSETQYF.

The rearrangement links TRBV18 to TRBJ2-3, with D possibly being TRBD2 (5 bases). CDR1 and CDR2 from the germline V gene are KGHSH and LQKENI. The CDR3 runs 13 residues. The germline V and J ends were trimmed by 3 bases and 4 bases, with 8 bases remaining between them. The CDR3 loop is CASSPGRADTQYF. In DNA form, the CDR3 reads TGTGCCAGCTCACCGGGGAGAGCAGATACGCAGTATTTT. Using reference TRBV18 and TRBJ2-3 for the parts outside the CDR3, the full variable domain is NAGVMQNPRHLVRRRGQEARLRCSPMKGHSHVYWYRQLPEEGLKFMVYLQKENIIDESGMPKERFSAEFPKEGPSILRIQQVVRGDSAAYFCASSPGRADTQYFGPGTRLTVL.

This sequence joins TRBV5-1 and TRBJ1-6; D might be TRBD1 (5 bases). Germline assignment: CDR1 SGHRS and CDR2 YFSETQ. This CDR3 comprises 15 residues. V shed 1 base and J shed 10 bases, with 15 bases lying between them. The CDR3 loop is CASSLWQGEGSPLHF. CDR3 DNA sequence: TGCGCCAGCAGCTTGTGGCAGGGTGAAGGATCACCCCTCCACTTT. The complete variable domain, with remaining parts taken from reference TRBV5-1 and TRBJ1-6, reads KAGVTQTPRYLIKTRGQQVTLSCSPISGHRSVSWYQQTPGQGLQFLFEYFSETQRNKGNFPGRFSGRQFSNSRSEMNVSTLELGDSALYLCASSLWQGEGSPLHFGNGTRLTVT.

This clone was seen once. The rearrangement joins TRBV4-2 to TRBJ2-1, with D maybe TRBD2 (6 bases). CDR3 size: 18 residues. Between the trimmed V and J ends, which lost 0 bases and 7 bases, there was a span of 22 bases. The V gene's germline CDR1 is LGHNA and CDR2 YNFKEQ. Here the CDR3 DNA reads TGTGCCAGCAGCCAAGATGCTCGGGACGGGAGAAGTAGGAATGAGCAGTTCTTC. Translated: CASSQDARDGRSRNEQFF.

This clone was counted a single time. Here the CDR3 DNA reads TGTGCCAGCAGTTACTCCGGTCGGGGGGGGCAAGAGACCCAGTACTTC. Its protein product is CASSYSGRGGQETQYF. The chain recombines TRBV6-5 with TRBJ2-5; 8 bases line up with TRBD2. Germline CDR1 reads MNHEY; CDR2 reads SVGAGI. The CDR3 covers 16 residues. V lost 0 bases to trimming and J lost 2 bases; unmatched junction nucleotides: 5.

CDR3 nucleotide sequence: TGTGCCAGCAGCCCCGGGGTGGTTTTTAGCACAGATACGCAGTATTTT. This translates into CASSPGVVFSTDTQYF. The chain joins TRBV7-8 to TRBJ2-3; D may be TRBD2 (5 bases). Germline CDR1 and CDR2: SGHVS and FQNEAQ. V lost 5 bases, J lost 0 bases, and 15 bases lay in between. The length of the CDR3 is 16 residues.

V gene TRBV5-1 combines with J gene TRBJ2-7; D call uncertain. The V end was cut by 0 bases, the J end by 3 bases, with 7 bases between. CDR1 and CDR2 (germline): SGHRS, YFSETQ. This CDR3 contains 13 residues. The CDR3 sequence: CASSLGRDYEQYF. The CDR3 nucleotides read TGCGCCAGCAGCTTGGGTCGAGACTACGAGCAGTACTTC.